This T cell receptor beta chain was sequenced for a study of CD8 T cells in ankylosing spondylitis. Study conclusions and caveats: Among TCR beta sequences, a motif of roughly 8 highly homologous variants appeared characteristic of ankylosing spondylitis blood.

Preparation of TCR beta libraries was done by quantitative 5'-RACE with molecular barcodes. One entry per CDR3 protein results from TCRdb running MiXCR on the 5' RACE reads. The sample lists 100,000 to 150,000 distinct CDR3 sequences; roughly a sixth were seen once. Only a few counts were recorded for this clonotype. Its antigen is not known. The receptor comes from a male donor with ankylosing spondylitis. The specimen was blood, either unsorted or a sorted T cell fraction (not recorded which).

CDR3 sequence (DNA): TGTGCCAGCAGCTTGGGTTTCCACGAGCAGTACTTC. Encoded protein: CASSLGFHEQYF. The V and J genes are TRBV7-9 and TRBJ2-7; no clear D. The CDR3 is made up of 12 amino acids. Germline V lookup: CDR1 SEHNR, CDR2 FQNEAQ (reference sequence). V gave up 3 bases and J gave up 5 bases, with 8 bases separating them. The full variable domain, rest sourced from reference TRBV7-9 and TRBJ2-7, is DTGVSQNPRHKITKRGQNVTFRCDPISEHNRLYWYRQTLGQGPEFLTYFQNEAQLEKSRLLSDRFSAERPKGSFSTLEIQRTEQGDSAMYLCASSLGFHEQYFGPGTRLTVT.